A selection of T cell receptor beta chains follows, all from one sample in a study of T-cell memory formation after mild COVID-19. MiXCR, run by TCRdb on the 5' RACE reads, gives a single entry per CDR3 protein. The data contain around 200,000 distinct CDR3 sequences, about 10% of them seen just once; the ten biggest clones take up 2.5% to 3.5%. The sequenced sample consisted of PBMCs or a T cell subset sorted from them (not recorded which). The receptor source for this set is a man younger than 35 who had mild COVID-19 (a few samples of this study predate the infection). Cell type and time point are not known. The CDR3 runs from the conserved cysteine through the conserved F or W. D genes are given only for firm matches. Clone size is stated in some rows and not others, as once, few, many or a class when expanded.

DNA: TGTGCCAGCAGTCGGAGCGGGGGGCCTTCAGATACGCAGTATTTT; CDR3: CASSRSGGPSDTQYF; D: TRBD2; V: TRBV28; J: TRBJ2-3; size: -
DNA: TGCGCCAGCAGTATCCCACTAGCGGGGAGGGCAGATACGCAGTATTTT; CDR3: CASSIPLAGRADTQYF; D: TRBD2; V: TRBV5-1; J: TRBJ2-3; size: few
DNA: TGTGCCAGCTTCGGACTAGCGAGGACCGGGGAGCTGTTTTTT; CDR3: CASFGLARTGELFF; D: TRBD2; V: TRBV12-3/TRBV12-4; J: TRBJ2-2; size: few
DNA: TGTGCCAGCAGCATGGCAGGGGGTGGACCCCTCCACTTT; CDR3: CASSMAGGGPLHF; D: TRBD1; V: TRBV7-2; J: TRBJ1-6; size: few
DNA: TGTGCCAGCAGTGCCCTAGACAGGGTGATCGAGACCCAGTACTTC; CDR3: CASSALDRVIETQYF; D: TRBD1; V: TRBV12-3/TRBV12-4; J: TRBJ2-5; size: -
DNA: TGTGCCAGCACCACCATTGACAGCGTTCAAGAGACCCAGTACTTC; CDR3: CASTTIDSVQETQYF; D: -; V: TRBV7-8; J: TRBJ2-5; size: few
DNA: TGTGCCAGCAGGCGTTATAGTTCGGCTGGGGGTGATAATGAAAAACTGTTTTTT; CDR3: CASRRYSSAGGDNEKLFF; D: -; V: TRBV12-3/TRBV12-4; J: TRBJ1-4; size: few
DNA: TGTGCCAGCAGCTGGCTAGGGGGCAGCACCGGGGAGCTGTTTTTT; CDR3: CASSWLGGSTGELFF; D: TRBD1; V: TRBV7-9; J: TRBJ2-2; size: -
DNA: TGTGCCAGCAGCCAAGACTGGGGCGGAACGGCTTTCTTT; CDR3: CASSQDWGGTAFF; D: -; V: TRBV3-1; J: TRBJ1-1; size: -
DNA: TGCAGTGCCAACAGACAGGGTGGGTACACTGAAGCTTTCTTT; CDR3: CSANRQGGYTEAFF; D: TRBD1; V: TRBV20-1; J: TRBJ1-1; size: -
DNA: TGTGCCAGCAGTGACAGGGTGGACACTGAAGCTTTCTTT; CDR3: CASSDRVDTEAFF; D: -; V: TRBV6-1; J: TRBJ1-1; size: many
DNA: TGTGCCAGCAGCCAGCAGGGGAGCACAGATACGCAGTATTTT; CDR3: CASSQQGSTDTQYF; D: -; V: TRBV4-2; J: TRBJ2-3; size: many
DNA: TGTGCCAGCAGTCCCAGGGAGGCAGATACGCAGTATTTT; CDR3: CASSPREADTQYF; D: -; V: TRBV28; J: TRBJ2-3; size: few
DNA: TGCGCCAGCAGCCAAGAACCATCGGGGTATTCACCCCTCCACTTT; CDR3: CASSQEPSGYSPLHF; D: -; V: TRBV4-1; J: TRBJ1-6; size: many
DNA: TGCAGTGCGACCACTGGGGGTGAGCAGTTCTTC; CDR3: CSATTGGEQFF; D: -; V: TRBV20-1; J: TRBJ2-1; size: few
DNA: TGTGCCAGCAGCGTATCTAGCGGACCTCCCTACGAGCAGTACTTC; CDR3: CASSVSSGPPYEQYF; D: TRBD2; V: TRBV9; J: TRBJ2-7; size: few
DNA: TGTGCCAGCAGCTTAGTCCCTAGCGGGGGCACAGATACGCAGTATTTT; CDR3: CASSLVPSGGTDTQYF; D: TRBD2; V: TRBV7-2; J: TRBJ2-3; size: -
DNA: TGTGCCAGCAGCTCCGGACAGTTAGGGGAACCGAATCAGCCCCAGCATTTT; CDR3: CASSSGQLGEPNQPQHF; D: -; V: TRBV7-9; J: TRBJ1-5; size: few
DNA: TGTGCCAGCAGCCAAGGGAGGGGCGGGGGAGAGACCCAGTACTTC; CDR3: CASSQGRGGGETQYF; D: TRBD2; V: TRBV7-9; J: TRBJ2-5; size: many
DNA: TGTGCCGGCAGCTACTTGGGACAGGGGAATTCACCCCTCCACTTT; CDR3: CAGSYLGQGNSPLHF; D: TRBD1; V: TRBV7-9; J: TRBJ1-6; size: few
DNA: TGTGCCAGCAGCTTTACCTTCACAGATACGCAGTATTTT; CDR3: CASSFTFTDTQYF; D: -; V: TRBV7-3; J: TRBJ2-3; size: few
DNA: TGTGCCAGCAGCTACCGCAGAACTGGGGAAGAGCAGTTCTTC; CDR3: CASSYRRTGEEQFF; D: -; V: TRBV7-9; J: TRBJ2-1; size: many
DNA: TGTGCCAGCAGTGACGACAGAAACACAGATACGCAGTATTTT; CDR3: CASSDDRNTDTQYF; D: -; V: TRBV6-5; J: TRBJ2-3; size: few
DNA: TGTGCCAGCAGCGGCCCCGGGACAGACGAGCAGTACTTC; CDR3: CASSGPGTDEQYF; D: TRBD1; V: TRBV5-6; J: TRBJ2-7; size: -
DNA: TGCGCCAGCAGCCAAGGAACCCTAGGGACCTATAATTCACCCCTCCACTTT; CDR3: CASSQGTLGTYNSPLHF; D: -; V: TRBV4-3; J: TRBJ1-6; size: few
DNA: TGTGCCAGCAGCTTAAACTCGTTGGGGGCACCCCAAGAGACCCAGTACTTC; CDR3: CASSLNSLGAPQETQYF; D: -; V: TRBV7-6; J: TRBJ2-5; size: -
DNA: TGTGCCAGCAGCTTAGCCAGCGGGGGGGCCGATGAGCAGTTCTTC; CDR3: CASSLASGGADEQFF; D: TRBD2; V: TRBV7-9; J: TRBJ2-1; size: -
DNA: TGTGCCAGCAGCCCCCTGTGGGACACTAAAATCTATGGCTACACCTTC; CDR3: CASSPLWDTKIYGYTF; D: -; V: TRBV7-8; J: TRBJ1-2; size: -
DNA: TGCGCCAGCAGCCCTAACGGACAGGGGGCGACCTATGGCTACACCTTC; CDR3: CASSPNGQGATYGYTF; D: TRBD1; V: TRBV5-1; J: TRBJ1-2; size: -
DNA: TGTGCCAGCAAAACCTCCGGGACAGATACGCAGTATTTT; CDR3: CASKTSGTDTQYF; D: -; V: TRBV7-2; J: TRBJ2-3; size: few
DNA: TGTGCCAGCTCACCAGGACAGGGACAAGTTGCTGGAAACACCATATATTTT; CDR3: CASSPGQGQVAGNTIYF; D: TRBD1; V: TRBV18; J: TRBJ1-3; size: few
DNA: TGTGCCAGCTCTCCGACAGGGGGCAAGGGGACCCAGTACTTC; CDR3: CASSPTGGKGTQYF; D: TRBD1; V: TRBV18; J: TRBJ2-5; size: few
DNA: TGTGCCAGCAGCCCCCGGGACAGGATCTACGAGCAGTACTTC; CDR3: CASSPRDRIYEQYF; D: TRBD1; V: TRBV7-9; J: TRBJ2-7; size: few